This T cell receptor beta chain was observed in a study of T cell responses to AZD1222 COVID-19 vaccine. Generated by immunoSEQ multiplex PCR, the TCRdb table keeps only in-frame clones and is missing some. The table lists around 99,000 clones, around nine tenths of them singletons. Germline trimming cut 0 bases from V and 3 bases from J; bases unmatched to any gene: 9. Looked up from germline, CDR1 is GTSNPN and CDR2 is SVGIG (reference sequence). The CDR3 covers 16 residues. The chain joins TRBV30 to TRBJ2-7; 9 bases are a match to TRBD1. The sequenced sample was peripheral blood, obtained on day 0 of AZD1222 vaccination. This TCR was recovered from an adult in good health. CDR3 DNA sequence: TGTGCCTGGAGTGTACTGGTAGGGACAGGGCGCTACGAGCAGTACTTC. This sequence encodes CAWSVLVGTGRYEQYF.